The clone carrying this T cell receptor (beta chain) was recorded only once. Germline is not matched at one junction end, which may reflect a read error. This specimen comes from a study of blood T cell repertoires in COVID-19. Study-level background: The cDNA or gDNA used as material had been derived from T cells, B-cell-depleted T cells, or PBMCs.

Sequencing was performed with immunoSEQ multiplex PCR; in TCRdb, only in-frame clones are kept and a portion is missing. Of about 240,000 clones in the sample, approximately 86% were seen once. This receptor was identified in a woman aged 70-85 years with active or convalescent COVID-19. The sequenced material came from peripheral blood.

CDR3 in amino acids: CASRLGRANNSPLHF. The CDR3 DNA reads as TGCGCCAGCAGGTTGGGGAGGGCCAATAATTCACCCCTCCACTTT. The V and J genes are TRBV5-1 and TRBJ1-6; no clear D gene. Germline assignment: CDR1 SGHRS and CDR2 YFSETQ. This CDR3 is built from 15 residues.